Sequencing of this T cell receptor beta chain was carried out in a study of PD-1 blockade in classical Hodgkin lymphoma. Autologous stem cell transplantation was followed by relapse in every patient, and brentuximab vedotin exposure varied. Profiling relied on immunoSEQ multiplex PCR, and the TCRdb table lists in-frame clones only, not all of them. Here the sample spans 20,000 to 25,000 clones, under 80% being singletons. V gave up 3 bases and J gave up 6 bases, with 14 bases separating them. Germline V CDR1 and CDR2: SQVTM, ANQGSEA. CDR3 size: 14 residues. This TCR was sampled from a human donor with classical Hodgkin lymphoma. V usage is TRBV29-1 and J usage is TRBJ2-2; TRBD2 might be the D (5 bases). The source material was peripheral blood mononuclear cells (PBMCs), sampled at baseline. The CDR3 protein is CSVDRGEGAGELFF. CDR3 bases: TGCAGCGTTGATCGGGGAGAGGGTGCCGGGGAGCTGTTTTTT.